This T cell receptor (beta chain) was found in a study of human T cells and chemical hapten exposure (dated by TCRdb to about 2021). Study-wide context: For sensitization, 2% DPC in acetone was applied to a 2 cm by 2 cm area of upper inner arm skin. Weekly therapeutic DPC doses were additionally applied to the scalp of patients throughout the roughly 23-week study period. Patch tests used Finn chambers with 0.01% DPC on the upper back, scored after 6 days by International Contact Dermatitis Research Group standards. The patient cohort, mostly female, included alopecia areata with under or over 50% scalp involvement, alopecia totalis and alopecia universalis. Libraries were pooled for sequencing, and variation in per-sample TCR yields was attributed mainly to small differences in library volumes within the pool. In alopecia patients, the study followed how the peripheral blood TCR repertoire changed in vivo over primary and secondary sensitization to diphenylcyclopropenone (DPC), a hapten. Blood samples were taken from patients before sensitization (week 0) and at 2, 6 and about 24 weeks after DPC sensitization. Twenty-nine alopecia patients gave blood for TCR sequencing at one to four time points (pre-sensitization, 2, 6 and 24 weeks). Summary of the overall study and its limitations: The number of PT1 expanded TCRs positively correlated with patch test score, significant at thresholds 8, 16 and 32 but not 4. Expanded TCRs formed significantly more large CDR3 similarity clusters than pre-sensitization or healthy control sets, consistent with antigen-driven responses. No change with DPC sensitization was found in the number of TCRs above 1 in 1000 frequency, and no evidence of global repertoire structure alterations was found. Repeated subsampling changed both the strength of the expansion versus patch-test correlation and the threshold at which that correlation became significant. Because all patients had alopecia, a presumed autoimmune disease, the immune response of the patients might differ from that of healthy individuals.

Per the germline V gene (reference sequence), MNHEY is the CDR1 and SMNVEV is the CDR2. There are 12 amino acids in the CDR3, from cysteine to phenylalanine inclusive. Only CDR3 DNA remains: 36 bases, in frame from the first base. V is pared back by 3 bases and J by 6 bases, with 9 bases lying between the germline termini. The method was RACE. The run used a NextSeq 500. Library preparation attached unique molecular identifiers to individual cDNA molecules for quantitative, reproducible TCR counting. For every blood RNA sample, sequencing covered both the TCR alpha and TCR beta chains. The authors' pipeline ran thus. A median of about 100,000 TCRs per sample was observed, with a range of about 23,224 to 690,600. V, J and CDR3 annotation of the TCR reads was performed with the Decombinator software suite. For the PS versus PT1 abundance plots, all samples were subsampled to the same number of TCRs (28,000). TCRs were defined as expanded if absent before sensitization and observed at least eight times at the 2-week time point. TCRdb itself trimmed the public reads at Q25 with fastp, ran MiXCR and retained productive beta chains. CDR3 protein sequences are deduplicated, and each keeps its most common genes and DNA. The V and J calls were not made by the authors but by TCRdb's processing. This sample lists roughly 360,000 distinct CDR3 sequences; approximately 4.4% were detected once. The ten largest clones add up to 2% to 2.5% of the sample.

In this sample, this clonotype turned up many times. No cognate antigen has been identified for it. Qualities for individual bases were not recorded, and no much larger clone is one base off. Taken with the paper, the label for time point translates to: patch test 1, 2 weeks after DPC sensitization. Per the publication, the treatment or condition label means: therapeutic diphenylcyclopropenone sensitization with weekly scalp DPC. At each patch-test visit, blood was drawn before the patch test was applied. Eligible patients were aged 18 to 70, diagnosed with alopecia, deemed suitable for DPC therapy, and excluded if pregnant. Unfractionated whole blood was collected in Tempus Blood RNA tubes, and total RNA was extracted from that blood.

The specimen comprised whole blood, sampled in connection with sensitization to the hapten diphenylcyclopropenone (DPC). Rearrangement joined TRBV27 to TRBJ2-7, with no reliable assignment of the D segment. This receptor was taken from a woman aged 45-65 years with alopecia areata. Some clones in this sample may be carry-over from other donors' samples. The DNA reads as follows: TGTGCCAGCAGTTTCCCCCTGGCCGAGCAGTACTTC. This translates into CASSFPLAEQYF.